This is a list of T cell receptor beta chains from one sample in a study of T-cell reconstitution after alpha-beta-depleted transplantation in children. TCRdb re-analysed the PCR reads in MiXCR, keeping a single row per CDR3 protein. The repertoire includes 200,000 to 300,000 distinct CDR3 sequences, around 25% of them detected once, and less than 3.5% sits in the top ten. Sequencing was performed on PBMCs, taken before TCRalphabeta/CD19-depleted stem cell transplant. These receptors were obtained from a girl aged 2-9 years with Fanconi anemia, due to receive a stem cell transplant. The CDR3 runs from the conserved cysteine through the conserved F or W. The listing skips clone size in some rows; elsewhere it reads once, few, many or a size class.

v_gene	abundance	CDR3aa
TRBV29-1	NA	CSVAKDFSTDTQYF
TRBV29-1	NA	CSVRTELNTEAFF
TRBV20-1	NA	CSASPLANEQFF
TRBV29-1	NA	CSVDRGGMNTEAFF
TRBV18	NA	CASSPSGSSIIYEQFF
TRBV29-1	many	CSVSGGDITDTQYF
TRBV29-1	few	CSVDGRDYNEQFF
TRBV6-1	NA	CASSPLRLAGSSYEQYF
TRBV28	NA	CASSAFGRGFSTDTQYF
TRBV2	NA	CASSDQGLVFAIEQYF
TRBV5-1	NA	CASSLHPGQGNYEQFF
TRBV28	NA	CASSFYGGTAYEQYF
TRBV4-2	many	CASIGGDKNIQYF
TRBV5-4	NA	CASSPPASSYNEQFF
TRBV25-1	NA	CASSDPYDSTYEQYF
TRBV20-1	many	CSASNMNTEAFF
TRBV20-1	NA	CSATRRSRLYEQYF
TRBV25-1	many	CASATSQGPNTGELFF
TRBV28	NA	CATGLAGGSEQFF
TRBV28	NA	CASSFRRSSYEQYF
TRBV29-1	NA	CSVAIRGVIYEQYF
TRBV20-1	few	CSASIWGARYNEQFF
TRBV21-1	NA	CASSSPPAGETDEQYF
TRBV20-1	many	CSARSSGSFSSYEQYF
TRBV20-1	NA	CSARDGDGSSYEQYF
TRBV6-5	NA	CASSYFEASYEQYF
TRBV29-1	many	CSVTGGQETQYF
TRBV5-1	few	CASSFPGVGPYEQYF
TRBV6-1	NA	CASSRGFYNEQFF
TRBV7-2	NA	CASSMKLAGGPNEQFF